This TCR beta chain was obtained from a study of draining lymph node invasion in breast cancer (TCRdb year 2020). Broadly, across the study: Nodal metastasis was diagnosed by histology and cytokeratin immunohistochemistry, and confirmation was obtained by EpCAM/CD45 flow cytometry. The separate targeted TCR sequencing covered lymph nodes from five patients, with primary tumors sequenced for three of those patients. In a separate targeted assay, sorted memory regulatory T cells and memory conventional CD4 T cells were compared across breast cancer tissues by bulk TCR-beta CDR3 sequencing. From every patient, the primary tumor plus matched non-invaded and tumor-invaded tumor-draining lymph nodes were collected, and both Treg and Tconv subsets were profiled.

Memory conventional CD4 T cells were isolated by sorting for CD4+ CD45RA- CD25- cells. Whether a tumor-draining lymph node counted as invaded or non-invaded depended on the presence or absence of metastatic tumor cells. Before staining and sorting, a Miltenyi Pan T Cell isolation kit was used to pre-enrich the T cells. Immunohistochemistry for estrogen receptor, progesterone receptor, HER2 and Ki-67 was used to characterize primary tumors. Fresh surgical tissue was processed within a few hours after surgery by cutting into small fragments. Tissue fragments were enzymatically digested with Liberase TL plus DNase for over 15 minutes and filtered through a 40-micrometer strainer. Sorting used a BD FACS Aria II with roughly 96-99% purity, after DAPI live/dead staining. Sorted cells were lysed in TCL buffer, and RNA was purified using a Norgen Single Cell RNA purification kit that included DNase treatment.

What the research found in general, with its limitations: In the targeted TCR-seq data, Tregs appeared to be more clonally expanded than Tconvs in all tissues, and lower diversity was found for both subsets in tumor than in lymph nodes. The data could not determine whether Treg conversion took place in a particular organ or whether converted Tregs recirculated between nodes and tumor. Per tissue, roughly 12-22% of Treg TCRs were found to be shared with Tconvs, and this sharing was interpreted as suggesting peripheral Treg induction. The tumor top-100 clone tracking analysis could be carried out in only two patients. TCRs shared between the Treg and Tconv subsets were regarded as suggesting, but not proving, a common clonal origin. Some of the top 100 tumor clones were detected in invaded and non-invaded nodes, and this detection was taken to suggest recirculation between tumor and draining nodes.

The method behind the library was bulk RNA-seq. The run used an Illumina HiSeq 2500. Under the source paper's analysis protocol: In the separate targeted TCR-seq dataset, CDR3 sequences were extracted from raw reads and quantified using MiXCR version 2.1.5 with default parameters. In the separate targeted TCR-seq dataset, TCR-beta clones were defined by the combination of V gene, J gene and CDR3 sequence. In the separate targeted TCR-seq dataset, clones with fewer than three counts were first removed, after which only the 90% most strongly expressed clones per sample were kept. The separate targeted TCR-seq dataset calculated Treg-Tconv overlap for each tissue as the number of shared clones divided by the total number of Treg clones, multiplied by 100. In-frame beta chains were kept once TCRdb had trimmed the public reads at Q25 with fastp and called clones with MiXCR. Each record represents a unique CDR3 protein, reported with the most common genes and DNA among its rows. The V and J calls were not made by the authors but by TCRdb's processing. The sample table lists about 1,900 distinct CDR3 sequences, 85% to 90% of them with a count of one. The ten largest account for around 2% of the sample.

Comment on this clonotype: Its recognized antigen is unknown. No qualities accompany the bases; no much larger clone lies one base away.

Per the germline V gene (reference sequence), SEHNR is the CDR1 and FQNEAQ is the CDR2. Including cysteine and phenylalanine, the CDR3 has 13 amino acids. Only the CDR3 DNA is retained, 39 bases long and in frame from the first base. V gives up 2 bases and J gives up 8 bases, and the segment between their germline ends measures 10 bases. The sequenced sample was sorted memory CD4+ effector T cells from a lymph node. In the paper's terms, the cell subset or site label means: CD45RA-negative sorted CD4+ T cells (memory Tconv or effector/memory Treg). The source of this sequence is a female donor with luminal breast cancer. The chain couples TRBV7-9 to TRBJ1-3, with the D gene not clear enough to name. The CDR3 in this case is CASSLPGGDTIYF. At the DNA level, the sequence is TGTGCCAGCAGCTTACCTGGTGGGGACACCATATATTTT.